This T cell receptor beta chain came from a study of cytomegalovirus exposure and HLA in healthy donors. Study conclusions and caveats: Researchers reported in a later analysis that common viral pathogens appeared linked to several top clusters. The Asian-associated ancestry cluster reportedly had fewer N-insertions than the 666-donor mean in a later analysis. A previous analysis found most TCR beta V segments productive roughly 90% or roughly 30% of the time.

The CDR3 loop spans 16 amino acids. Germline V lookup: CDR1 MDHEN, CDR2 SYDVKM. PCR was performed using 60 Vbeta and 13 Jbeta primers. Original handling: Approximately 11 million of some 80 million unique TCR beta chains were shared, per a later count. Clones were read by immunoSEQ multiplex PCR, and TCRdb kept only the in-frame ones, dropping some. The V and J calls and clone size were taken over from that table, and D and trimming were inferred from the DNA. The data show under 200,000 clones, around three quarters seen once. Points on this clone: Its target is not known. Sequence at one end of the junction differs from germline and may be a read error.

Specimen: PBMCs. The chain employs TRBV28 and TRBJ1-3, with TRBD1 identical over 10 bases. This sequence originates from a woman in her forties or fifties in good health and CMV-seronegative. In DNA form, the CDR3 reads TGTGCCAGCAGTCCTGTAAAAGGGACAGGGGCCTTTGCGGAACATTTT. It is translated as CASSPVKGTGAFAEHF.